This entry lists 10 T cell receptor beta chains sequenced from one sample in a study of radiotherapy plus CTLA-4 blockade in lung cancer. Produced via immunoSEQ multiplex PCR; TCRdb's table is partial and in-frame only. The repertoire includes 60,000 to 75,000 clones, 65% to 85% of them detected once, and about 16% sits in the top ten. Source: peripheral blood, taken from a patient treated with radiotherapy plus ipilimumab. These TCRs come from a human donor with non-small cell lung cancer whose response to radiotherapy plus ipilimumab could not be evaluated. Some clones in this sample may be carry-over from other donors' samples.

The chain recombines TRBV27 with TRBJ2-7; no firm D call. This CDR3 is 13 amino acids long. The V end lost 5 bases, the J end lost 2 bases, and 10 bases lay between the germline ends. Germline V gene data show CDR1 as MNHEY and CDR2 as SMNVEV (reference sequence). As DNA, the CDR3 is TGTGCCAGCAGTCGAAAAGCACCCTACGAGCAGTACTTC. Translated, it gives CASSRKAPYEQYF.

The chain carries TRBV6-5 and TRBJ2-7, with 9 positions matching TRBD2. The CDR3 covers 15 residues. Germline loops: CDR1 MNHEY, CDR2 SVGAGI. With V trimmed by 5 bases and J by 3 bases, 8 bases remained unmatched. The CDR3 region is CASSPLGAGGYEQYF. CDR3 sequence (DNA): TGTGCCAGCAGTCCCCTGGGAGCGGGGGGCTACGAGCAGTACTTC.

The CDR3 DNA is TGTGCCACTCGGGACAGGGTTTACAATCAGCCCCAGCATTTT. Its translation is CATRDRVYNQPQHF. V and J are TRBV19 and TRBJ1-5; 9 positions agree with TRBD1. In germline, CDR1 is LNHDA, CDR2 SQIVND (reference sequence). The CDR3 is 14 residues long. The ends lost 10 bases at V and 3 bases at J; junction bases unmatched: 7.

This chain uses TRBV7-2 with TRBJ2-1, with D possibly being TRBD2 (7 bases). The length of the CDR3 is 17 residues. Germline loops: CDR1 SGHTA, CDR2 FQGNSA. The V and J ends lost 4 bases and 6 bases respectively, with 22 bases between them. The chain's CDR3 is CASSSRGGGPLGNEQFF. The DNA for the CDR3 is TGTGCCAGCAGCTCTCGGGGCGGGGGCCCACTGGGCAATGAGCAGTTCTTC.

This clone was observed a handful of times. This chain links TRBV27 with TRBJ2-2; 7 bases are a match to TRBD2. The V gene end was trimmed by 5 bases and the J gene end by 4 bases; junction bases not matched to a gene: 7. The CDR3 has 15 amino acids. Germline V gene data show CDR1 as MNHEY and CDR2 as SMNVEV (reference sequence). CDR3 DNA: TGTGCCAGCAGTCCAGGGACTACTGGCACCGGGGAGCTGTTTTTT. Protein product: CASSPGTTGTGELFF.

V gene TRBV18 combines with J gene TRBJ2-1; 9 bases match TRBD2. This CDR3 has 14 amino acids. J lost 8 bases, V lost 3 bases, and 5 bases had no gene match. The germline V gene has CDR1 KGHSH and CDR2 LQKENI. The CDR3 spells CASSPGTSFDEQFF. The CDR3 DNA reads as TGTGCCAGCTCACCTGGGACTAGCTTCGATGAGCAGTTCTTC. Drawing the rest from reference TRBV18 and TRBJ2-1, the complete variable domain is NAGVMQNPRHLVRRRGQEARLRCSPMKGHSHVYWYRQLPEEGLKFMVYLQKENIIDESGMPKERFSAEFPKEGPSILRIQQVVRGDSAAYFCASSPGTSFDEQFFGPGTRLTVL.

This chain links TRBV28 with TRBJ1-2; 7 bases line up with TRBD1. J was trimmed by 2 bases and V by 3 bases; bases with no gene match: 9. This CDR3 is 16 amino acids long. Germline values: CDR1 MDHEN, CDR2 SYDVKM. The CDR3 DNA reads as TGTGCCAGCAGTTTGGATCCTGGACAGGCCAACTATGGCTACACCTTC. It encodes CASSLDPGQANYGYTF.

V and J are TRBV19 and TRBJ2-3, with D maybe TRBD2 (5 bases). Germline V CDR1 and CDR2: LNHDA, SQIVND (reference sequence). This CDR3 is 15 amino acids long. V shed 5 bases and J shed 6 bases, with 18 bases lying between them. In DNA form, the CDR3 reads TGTGCCAGTAGTCCCTCAGGCCCTAGCCCCGATACGCAGTATTTT. This gives the protein CASSPSGPSPDTQYF.

This CDR3 reads CASSPDRGTTEAFF. In DNA form, the CDR3 reads TGCGCCAGCAGCCCGGACAGGGGGACCACTGAAGCTTTCTTT. The rearrangement uses TRBV5-1 and TRBJ1-1; 10 bases are shared with TRBD1. After removal of 4 bases from V and 4 bases from J, the junction contained 4 bases not matched to a gene. Germline V gene lookup returns CDR1 SGHRS and CDR2 YFSETQ. This CDR3 is built from 14 residues.

This clone turned up a few times. The chain links TRBV5-8 to TRBJ1-4; tentative D call: TRBD1 (6 bases). The CDR3 is made up of 19 amino acids. V lost 0 bases to trimming and J lost 0 bases, with 18 bases between them. Germline-derived CDR1 and CDR2 are SGHTS and YDEGEE. CDR3 loop: CASSLGQGSGAATNEKLFF. CDR3 in DNA: TGTGCCAGCAGCTTGGGCCAGGGGTCAGGGGCGGCAACTAATGAAAAACTGTTTTTT.